Shown below are 10 T cell receptor beta chains from a single sample sequenced in a study of T cell responses to AZD1222 COVID-19 vaccine. Produced via immunoSEQ multiplex PCR; TCRdb's table is partial and in-frame only. This sample yields about 94,000 clones, of which 70% to 90% are seen a single time; roughly 14% belongs to the top ten. Specimen: peripheral blood, collected on day 0 of AZD1222 vaccination. Receptor source: an adult in good health.

The chain recombines TRBV7-3 with TRBJ2-1; 7 positions match TRBD2. J gave up 2 bases and V 1 base, and 2 bases lay outside the gene matches. This CDR3 contains 15 residues. CDR1 is SGHTA and CDR2 is FQGTGA in the germline V gene. The CDR3 loop is CASSLNLAAYNEQFF. CDR3 DNA: TGTGCCAGCAGCTTAAATCTAGCGGCCTACAATGAGCAGTTCTTC.

V is TRBV5-4 and J is TRBJ2-5; perhaps TRBD2 as D (6 bases). The germline V gene encodes CDR1 SGHNT and CDR2 YYREEE (reference sequence). V lost 9 bases and J 1 base, leaving 25 bases between the germline ends. The CDR3 runs 17 residues. CDR3 loop: CATTRFGSSASQETQYF. The DNA of the CDR3 is TGTGCCACCACACGGTTCGGATCTAGCGCGTCCCAAGAGACCCAGTACTTC.

The chain recombines TRBV28 with TRBJ2-6; 10 positions agree with TRBD1. The germline V gene encodes CDR1 MDHEN and CDR2 SYDVKM. V was pared by 5 bases and J by 7 bases, with 11 bases of the junction left unmatched. CDR3 size: 17 residues. The CDR3 sequence is CASSPPGQGRLANVLTF. CDR3 sequence (DNA): TGTGCCAGCAGTCCCCCGGGACAGGGGAGATTAGCCAACGTCCTGACTTTC.

The chain combines TRBV19 with TRBJ1-2; D is undetermined. The CDR3 extends over 15 amino acids. Trimming cost V 0 bases and J 9 bases, with 17 bases left between them. The germline gives CDR1 LNHDA, CDR2 SQIVND (reference sequence). The CDR3 reads CASSIDLGGRWRYTF. CDR3 DNA sequence: TGTGCCAGTAGTATAGATCTAGGAGGGCGCTGGCGCTACACCTTC.

This chain connects TRBV7-2 to TRBJ1-2; 9 bases agree with TRBD1. With V trimmed by 1 base and J by 8 bases, 14 bases remained unmatched. CDR1 and CDR2 from the germline V gene are SGHTA and FQGNSA. CDR3 length equals 17 residues. The CDR3 sequence is CASSLDLLTGGFEGYTF. The CDR3 DNA follows: TGTGCCAGCAGCTTAGACCTACTAACAGGGGGCTTTGAAGGCTACACCTTC.

The rearrangement joins TRBV18 to TRBJ2-6; TRBD1 is a possible D gene (8 bases). Trimming stripped 1 base from V and 1 base from J, with 14 bases between. This CDR3 has 18 amino acids. Germline V gene sequence: CDR1 KGHSH, CDR2 LQKENI. DNA for the CDR3: TGTGCCAGCTCACCACGCGGACAGGGAGGGTCTGGGGCCAACGTCCTGACTTTC. This codes for CASSPRGQGGSGANVLTF.

The J gene is TRBJ1-2, the V gene TRBV6-1, with TRBD1 matching 9 bases. Germline V gives CDR1 MNHNS, CDR2 SASEGT. Trimming at V came to 1 base and at J to 3 bases, leaving 3 bases not matched to a gene. This CDR3 spans 15 amino acids. CDR3 DNA sequence: TGTGCCAGCAGTGAAGGGAGGACAGGGGACTATGGCTACACCTTC. It yields the protein CASSEGRTGDYGYTF.

The gene calls are TRBV5-4 and TRBJ1-6; no firm D call. Trimming left V 1 base short and J 7 bases short, with 18 bases between. CDR1 is SGHNT and CDR2 is YYREEE in the germline V gene (reference sequence). The CDR3 consists of 17 residues. CDR3 nucleotide sequence: TGTGCCAGCAGCTTGAGGCCGGCTATGGCAGAAAATTCACCCCTCCACTTT. Its translation is CASSLRPAMAENSPLHF.

CDR3 loop: CASSQDDIGLFYNEQFF. In DNA, the CDR3 is TGTGCCAGCAGCCAAGATGACATAGGACTTTTTTACAATGAGCAGTTCTTC. The chain couples TRBV14 to TRBJ2-1; D is perhaps TRBD2 (5 bases). The germline V gene has CDR1 SGHDN and CDR2 FVKESK. CDR3 length: 17 residues. Trimming removed 0 bases from V and 4 bases from J, with 16 bases in between.

V and J are TRBV14 and TRBJ2-7; 7 bases map to TRBD1. V lost 1 base, J lost 3 bases, and 6 bases stayed unmatched. CDR1 and CDR2 (germline): SGHDN, FVKESK. This CDR3 has 15 residues. The CDR3 sequence is CASSQGGGGHYEQYF. The CDR3 nucleotides read TGTGCCAGCAGCCAAGGAGGGGGCGGTCACTACGAGCAGTACTTC.